What follows are 26 T cell receptor beta chains derived from one specimen sequenced in a study of blood T cell repertoires in COVID-19. The table came from immunoSEQ multiplex PCR; TCRdb's copy has only in-frame clones and leaves some out. The sample gives about 360,000 clones, 88% of which show up once; roughly 2% is in the top ten. The sample taken for sequencing was PBMCs or T cells enriched from blood (not recorded which). Receptors originate from a woman in her thirties or forties with acute COVID-19.

Note on this clone: This same CDR3 is encoded by further DNA sequences in the sample. The rearrangement joins TRBV29-1 to TRBJ1-2; D is perhaps TRBD1 (5 bases). Germline CDR1 reads SQVTM; CDR2 reads ANQGSEA. With 6 bases removed from V and 7 bases from J, the gap between germline ends came to 12 bases. CDR3 length: 11 residues. This CDR3 reads CSVAGLSGYTF. CDR3 nucleotide sequence: TGCAGCGTAGCAGGGTTATCTGGCTACACCTTC. The whole variable domain, filled in from reference TRBV29-1 and TRBJ1-2, reads SAVISQKPSRDICQRGTSLTIQCQVDSQVTMMFWYRQQPGQSLTLIATANQGSEATYESGFVIDKFPISRPNLTFSTLTVSNMSPEDSSIYLCSVAGLSGYTFGSGTRLTVV.

CDR3 protein: CASKDSINEKLFF. CDR3 sequence (DNA): TGTGCCAGCAAAGACAGCATTAATGAAAAACTGTTTTTT. The chain employs TRBV6-5 and TRBJ1-4, with a weak D call TRBD1 (5 bases). The CDR3 is made up of 13 amino acids. Germline V gene lookup returns CDR1 MNHEY and CDR2 SVGAGI. V lost 7 bases to trimming and J lost 4 bases, with 10 bases between them.

This chain uses TRBV5-1 with TRBJ2-7; a possible D gene is TRBD1 (6 bases). Germline CDR1 and CDR2: SGHRS and YFSETQ. The CDR3 has 15 amino acids. V was shortened by 0 bases and J by 3 bases, with 13 bases between the two germline ends. The CDR3 DNA is TGCGCCAGCAGCTTGGTACAGGGTGAGTTCTACGAGCAGTACTTC. This sequence encodes CASSLVQGEFYEQYF.

The genes are TRBV10-1 and TRBJ1-6; TRBD1 matches at 8 bases. Germline V gene data show CDR1 as WNHNN and CDR2 as SYGVQD (reference sequence). This CDR3 comprises 14 residues. Trimming removed 6 bases from V and 10 bases from J; junction bases left unmatched: 8. CDR3 sequence reads: CASSETGVRSPLHF. The CDR3 DNA sequence: TGCGCCAGCAGCGAGACAGGGGTTCGCTCACCCCTCCACTTT.

The chain is built from TRBV25-1 and TRBJ1-5; a weak D match, TRBD1 (6 bases). The germline V gene encodes CDR1 MGHDK and CDR2 SYGVNS. V lost 3 bases to trimming and J lost 8 bases, with 11 bases between them. The CDR3 sequence is 13 residues long. CDR3 sequence reads: CASSDYTGKPQHF. CDR3 coding DNA: TGTGCCAGCAGTGATTATACAGGGAAGCCCCAGCATTTT.

V usage is TRBV4-1 and J usage is TRBJ1-4, with unresolved D. The germline V and J ends were trimmed by 1 base and 5 bases, with 8 bases remaining between them. CDR1 is MGHRA, CDR2 YSYEKL, per germline. The CDR3 is 14 amino acids. For the CDR3, the DNA is TGCGCCAGCAGCCAAGCAGAATCCAATGAAAAACTGTTTTTT. As protein: CASSQAESNEKLFF.

V is TRBV21-1 and J is TRBJ1-5; whether TRBD1, the table's D call, matches the DNA was not checked. TRBV21-1 is described as a pseudogene. CDR3 length equals 16 residues. CDR3 nucleotides: TGTGCCAGCAGCAAAGTCACAGGGGATAGCAATCAGCCCCAGCATTTT. Protein sequence: CASSKVTGDSNQPQHF.

This clone was seen a single time. The chain links TRBV5-1 to TRBJ2-7; 7 nucleotides agree with TRBD1. V lost 2 bases and J lost 1; bases outside the gene matches: 3. Per the germline V gene, CDR1 is SGHRS and CDR2 is YFSETQ. CDR3 size: 14 residues. CDR3 bases: TGCGCCAGCAGCTTTACAGGGGCTTCCTACGAGCAGTACTTC. As protein: CASSFTGASYEQYF.

J is TRBJ1-1 and V is TRBV19; TRBD1 matches 7 bases. V shed 7 bases and J 1 base; nucleotides not matched to a gene: 9. The CDR3 extends over 15 amino acids. Germline CDR1 LNHDA, CDR2 SQIVND (reference sequence). The CDR3 DNA reads TGTGCCAGTAAACCGCCGACAGGGAGGAACACTGAAGCTTTCTTT. Translation gives CASKPPTGRNTEAFF. The full variable domain, in which reference TRBV19 and TRBJ1-1 provide the parts outside the CDR3, is DGGITQSPKYLFRKEGQNVTLSCEQNLNHDAMYWYRQDPGQGLRLIYYSQIVNDFQKGDIAEGYSVSREKKESFPLTVTSAQKNPTAFYLCASKPPTGRNTEAFFGQGTRLTVV.

J is TRBJ1-2 and V is TRBV5-8; D gene ambiguous. Germline values: CDR1 SGHTS, CDR2 YDEGEE. V was pared by 4 bases and J by 6 bases, with 10 bases between. The CDR3 is made up of 12 amino acids. The chain's CDR3 is CASSLRTDGYTF. The DNA of the CDR3 is TGTGCCAGCAGCCTCCGGACTGATGGCTACACCTTC.

This clone was observed once. J is TRBJ2-7 and V is TRBV7-9; TRBD2 is a possible D gene (5 bases). Germline lookup yields CDR1 SEHNR and CDR2 FQNEAQ (reference sequence). V lost 5 bases and J lost 2, with 13 bases in between. CDR3 length: 14 residues. CDR3 DNA sequence: TGTGCCAGCAGCGGACTCTTCGTACCCTACGAGCAGTACTTC. This encodes CASSGLFVPYEQYF.

The V call is TRBV30, the J call TRBJ1-2, with D possibly being TRBD1 (5 bases). V was pared by 2 bases and J by 7 bases, with 17 bases between. CDR3 length equals 14 residues. CDR1 GTSNPN and CDR2 SVGIG come from the germline V gene (reference sequence). CDR3 in DNA: TGTGCCTGGAGTAGTCTGGGGCGGAGGGGTGGCTACACCTTC. It translates to CAWSSLGRRGGYTF.

The chain joins TRBV11-2 to TRBJ2-7; 8 bases align to TRBD1. Germline CDR1 reads SGHAT; CDR2 reads FQNNGV. This CDR3 is 15 amino acids long. Losses at the gene ends were 1 base for V and 8 bases for J; bases not matched to a gene: 10. The DNA for the CDR3 is TGTGCCAGCAGCTTAGTGAAGGGCAGGGGGCAGAAGCAGTACTTC. It codes for CASSLVKGRGQKQYF.

This chain joins TRBV13 and TRBJ1-1; no clear D gene. The V end was cut by 5 bases, the J end by 6 bases, with 10 bases between. Germline V gene sequence: CDR1 PRHDT, CDR2 FYEKMQ (reference sequence). The CDR3 sequence is 12 residues long. CDR3 in DNA: TGTGCCAGCAGCCCCTACCGGGCTGAAGCTTTCTTT. It yields the protein CASSPYRAEAFF.

This chain uses TRBV5-3 with TRBJ1-1, with D possibly TRBD1 on 5 matching bases. TRBV5-3 is an ORF for which the function is uncertain. The CDR3 runs 15 residues. V was clipped by 4 bases and J by 5 bases, with 18 bases between them. CDR3 sequence: CARSGERGSGTEAFF. Here the CDR3 DNA reads TGTGCCAGAAGCGGTGAACGGGGGAGCGGGACTGAAGCTTTCTTT.

V usage is TRBV3-1 (or the pseudogene TRBV3-2) and J usage is TRBJ2-7; a weak D match, TRBD1 (6 bases). Germline values: CDR1 LGHDT, CDR2 YNNKEL (reference sequence). The V gene lost 3 bases and the J gene lost 1 base, with 16 bases spanning the gap. The CDR3 is made up of 16 amino acids. DNA of the CDR3: TGTGCCAGCAGCCAGGCCCTTGGTACAGGGTCCTACGAGCAGTACTTC. This gives the protein CASSQALGTGSYEQYF.

The chain uses TRBV7-2 and TRBJ2-1; no clear D gene. The germline CDR1 and CDR2 sequences are SGHTA and FQGNSA. The CDR3 consists of 12 residues. Trimming took 5 bases from V and 7 from J, leaving 9 bases between them. The CDR3 DNA sequence: TGTGCCAGCAGCCGCCTAAGAAATGAGCAGTTCTTC. This codes for CASSRLRNEQFF.

The chain links TRBV12-3 or TRBV12-4 to TRBJ1-2; D is unresolved. With 2 bases removed from V and 8 bases from J, the gap between germline ends came to 12 bases. This CDR3 contains 13 residues. The chain's CDR3 is CASSLRPTRGYTF. The CDR3 DNA is TGTGCCAGCAGTTTACGACCCACGCGGGGCTACACCTTC.

This chain connects TRBV29-1 to TRBJ1-4; D is unclear. The CDR3 loop spans 11 amino acids. Germline V gene sequence: CDR1 SQVTM, CDR2 ANQGSEA. Trimming removed 4 bases at V and 5 bases at J, with 5 bases between. CDR3 DNA: TGCAGCGTTGGAGCAAATGAAAAACTGTTTTTT. The encoded protein is CSVGANEKLFF. Combining the CDR3 with reference TRBV29-1 and TRBJ1-4 gives the whole variable domain SAVISQKPSRDICQRGTSLTIQCQVDSQVTMMFWYRQQPGQSLTLIATANQGSEATYESGFVIDKFPISRPNLTFSTLTVSNMSPEDSSIYLCSVGANEKLFFGSGTQLSVL.

The chain combines TRBV5-1 with TRBJ1-1, with 7 bases aligning to TRBD1. CDR3 size: 14 residues. V was clipped by 1 base and J by 1 base; unmatched bases: 1. CDR1 SGHRS and CDR2 YFSETQ come from the germline V gene. The CDR3 DNA reads TGCGCCAGCAGCTTGAAGGGGGCGAACACTGAAGCTTTCTTT. Translation gives CASSLKGANTEAFF.

The rearrangement uses TRBV28 and TRBJ2-7, with D unresolved. Deletions cut 5 bases from V and 5 bases from J, with 10 bases between. Germline V gene sequence: CDR1 MDHEN, CDR2 SYDVKM. This CDR3 comprises 12 residues. The CDR3 DNA reads TGTGCCAGCAGTCAAAGAGGAAACGAGCAGTACTTC. Translation: CASSQRGNEQYF.

The chain carries TRBV3-1 (or the pseudogene TRBV3-2) and TRBJ1-4, with 8 nucleotides matching TRBD1. The V gene's germline CDR1 is LGHDT and CDR2 YNNKEL (reference sequence). CDR3 length: 14 residues. The V gene end was trimmed by 3 bases and the J gene end by 7 bases; junction bases not matched to a gene: 4. CDR3 coding DNA: TGTGCCAGCAGCCACAGGGGGCCGGGTGAAAAACTGTTTTTT. This codes for CASSHRGPGEKLFF.

The CDR3 nucleotides read TGTGCCAGCAGCGACACAGGGGTGTATTCACCCCTCCACTTT. Protein sequence: CASSDTGVYSPLHF. The V and J genes are TRBV5-4 and TRBJ1-6; 7 nucleotides align to TRBD1. V was pared by 4 bases and J by 8 bases, with 6 bases of the junction left unmatched. Germline CDR1 is SGHNT and CDR2 is YYREEE (reference sequence). The CDR3 consists of 14 residues.

The CDR3 protein is CASSQEFRGDTGELFF. The CDR3 bases are TGTGCCAGCAGCCAAGAATTCAGGGGAGACACCGGGGAGCTGTTTTTT. This rearrangement joins TRBV3-1 (or the pseudogene TRBV3-2) to TRBJ2-2; tentatively, D is TRBD1 (6 bases). V lost 0 bases, J lost 3 bases, and 11 bases lay in between. The CDR3 has 16 amino acids. The germline gives CDR1 LGHDT, CDR2 YNNKEL (reference sequence).

This CDR3 reads CATGPSNYLQGSNQPQHF. CDR3 bases: TGTGCCACCGGACCTTCCAACTACCTTCAGGGGAGCAATCAGCCCCAGCATTTT. This chain links TRBV24-1 with TRBJ1-5, with D possibly TRBD1 on 6 matching bases. Germline V gene sequence: CDR1 KGHDR, CDR2 SFDVKD. The CDR3 consists of 18 residues. Trimming left V 9 bases short and J 1 base short, with 24 bases between.

CDR3 residues: CASSTGENEQFF. The CDR3 DNA sequence: TGTGCCAGCAGTACAGGGGAAAATGAGCAGTTCTTC. The chain recombines TRBV11-2 with TRBJ2-1; 7 bases align to TRBD1. The germline V gene encodes CDR1 SGHAT and CDR2 FQNNGV. The CDR3 loop spans 12 amino acids. V was clipped by 6 bases and J by 7 bases; unmatched bases: 3.